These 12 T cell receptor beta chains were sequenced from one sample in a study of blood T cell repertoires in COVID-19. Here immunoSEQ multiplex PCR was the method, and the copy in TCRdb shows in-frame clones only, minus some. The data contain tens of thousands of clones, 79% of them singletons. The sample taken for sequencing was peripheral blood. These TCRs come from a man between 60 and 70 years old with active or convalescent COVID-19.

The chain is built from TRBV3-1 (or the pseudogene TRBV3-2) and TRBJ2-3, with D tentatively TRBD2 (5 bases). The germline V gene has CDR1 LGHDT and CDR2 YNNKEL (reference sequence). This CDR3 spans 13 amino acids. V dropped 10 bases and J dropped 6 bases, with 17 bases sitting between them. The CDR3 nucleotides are TGTGCCATAAGGGCGGGCCCCGTGGATACGCAGTATTTT. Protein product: CAIRAGPVDTQYF.

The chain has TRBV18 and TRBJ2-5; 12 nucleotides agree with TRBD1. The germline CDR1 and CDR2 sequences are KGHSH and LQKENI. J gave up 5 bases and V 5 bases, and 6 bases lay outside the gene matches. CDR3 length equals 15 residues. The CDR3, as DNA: TGTGCCAGCTCAGACGGGACAGGGGGCAGGGAGACCCAGTACTTC. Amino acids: CASSDGTGGRETQYF.

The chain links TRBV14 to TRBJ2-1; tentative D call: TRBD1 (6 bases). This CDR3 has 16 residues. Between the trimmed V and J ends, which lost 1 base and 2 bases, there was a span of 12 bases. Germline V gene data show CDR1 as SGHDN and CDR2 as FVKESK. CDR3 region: CASSQGPRQAYNEQFF. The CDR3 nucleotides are TGTGCCAGCAGCCAAGGCCCGCGACAGGCCTACAATGAGCAGTTCTTC.

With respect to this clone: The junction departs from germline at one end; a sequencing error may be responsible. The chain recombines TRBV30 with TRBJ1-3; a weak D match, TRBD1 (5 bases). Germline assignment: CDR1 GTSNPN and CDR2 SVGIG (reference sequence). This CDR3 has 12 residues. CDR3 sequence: CAWRTLQLGLHF. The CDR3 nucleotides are TGTGCCTGGAGAACACTCCAGCTGGGACTACATTTT.

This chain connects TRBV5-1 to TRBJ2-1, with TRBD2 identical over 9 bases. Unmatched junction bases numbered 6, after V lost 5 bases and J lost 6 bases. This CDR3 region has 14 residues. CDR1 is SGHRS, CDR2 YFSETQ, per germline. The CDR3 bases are TGCGCCAGCAGTGGCGGGGGGGCTCCCAATGAGCAGTTCTTC. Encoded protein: CASSGGGAPNEQFF.

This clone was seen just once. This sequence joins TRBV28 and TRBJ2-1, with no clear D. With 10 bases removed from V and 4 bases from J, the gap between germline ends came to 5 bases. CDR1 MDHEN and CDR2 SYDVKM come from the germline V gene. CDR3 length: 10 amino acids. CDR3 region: CATLYNEQFF. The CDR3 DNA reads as TGTGCCACCTTATACAATGAGCAGTTCTTC.

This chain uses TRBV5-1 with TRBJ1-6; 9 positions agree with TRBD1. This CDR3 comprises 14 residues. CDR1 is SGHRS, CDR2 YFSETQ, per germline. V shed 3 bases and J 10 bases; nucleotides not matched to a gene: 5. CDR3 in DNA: TGCGCCAGCAGCTCGGGACAGGGTGAATCACCCCTCCACTTT. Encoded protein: CASSSGQGESPLHF.

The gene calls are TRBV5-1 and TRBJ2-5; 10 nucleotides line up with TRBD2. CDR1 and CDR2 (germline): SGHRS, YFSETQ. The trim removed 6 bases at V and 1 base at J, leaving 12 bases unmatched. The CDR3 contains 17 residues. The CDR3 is CASNPGTSEIFQETQYF. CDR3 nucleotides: TGCGCCAGCAACCCCGGGACTAGCGAAATTTTCCAAGAGACCCAGTACTTC.

The CDR3 loop reads CASYPGQGYQPQHF. The CDR3 DNA sequence: TGTGCCAGTTACCCGGGACAGGGGTATCAGCCCCAGCATTTT. The chain uses TRBV19 and TRBJ1-5; 10 bases match TRBD1. The V gene end was trimmed by 8 bases and the J gene end by 5 bases; junction bases not matched to a gene: 6. The CDR3 covers 14 residues. Germline loops: CDR1 LNHDA, CDR2 SQIVND (reference sequence). The full variable domain, completed using reference TRBV19 and TRBJ1-5, is DGGITQSPKYLFRKEGQNVTLSCEQNLNHDAMYWYRQDPGQGLRLIYYSQIVNDFQKGDIAEGYSVSREKKESFPLTVTSAQKNPTAFYLCASYPGQGYQPQHFGDGTRLSIL.

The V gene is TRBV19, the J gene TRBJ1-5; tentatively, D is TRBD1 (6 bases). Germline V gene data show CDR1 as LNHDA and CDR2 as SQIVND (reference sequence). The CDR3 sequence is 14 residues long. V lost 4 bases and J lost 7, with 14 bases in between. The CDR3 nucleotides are TGTGCCAGTAGTACCAACAGGGAACGACAGCCCCAGCATTTT. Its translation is CASSTNRERQPQHF.

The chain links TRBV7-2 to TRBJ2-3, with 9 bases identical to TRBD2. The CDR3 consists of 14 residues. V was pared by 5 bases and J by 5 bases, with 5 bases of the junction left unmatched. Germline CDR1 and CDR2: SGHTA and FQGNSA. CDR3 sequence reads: CASSRGGAQDTQYF. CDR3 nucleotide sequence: TGTGCCAGCAGCCGCGGGGGGGCCCAAGATACGCAGTATTTT.

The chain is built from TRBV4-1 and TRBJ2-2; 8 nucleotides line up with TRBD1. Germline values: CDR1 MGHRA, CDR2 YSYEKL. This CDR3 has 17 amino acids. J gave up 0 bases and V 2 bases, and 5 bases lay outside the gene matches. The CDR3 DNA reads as TGCGCCAGCAGCCAATACCTACAGGGGGCGAACACCGGGGAGCTGTTTTTT. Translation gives CASSQYLQGANTGELFF.